This T cell receptor (beta chain) was profiled in a study of T cell changes during pregnancy in multiple sclerosis. The germline CDR1 and CDR2 sequences are GTSNPN and SVGIG (reference sequence). The CDR3 runs 14 residues. The J segment lost 6 bases and the V segment lost 4 bases, leaving 8 bases of the junction unmatched. Assay used: immunoSEQ multiplex PCR; TCRdb lists only in-frame clones, some missing. The profile shows tens of thousands of clones, roughly nine tenths of them singletons. The sample was peripheral blood, taken in the third trimester of pregnancy. The sequence derives from a female donor in good health, enrolled as a control in a pregnancy study. The gene calls are TRBV30 and TRBJ1-1; 10 bases agree with TRBD1. The CDR3 loop is CAWMPGQGMPEAFF. The CDR3 region has the DNA TGTGCCTGGATGCCGGGACAGGGGATGCCTGAAGCTTTCTTT.